Presented here are 12 T cell receptor beta chains from one specimen sequenced in a study of blood T cell repertoires in COVID-19. Assay used: immunoSEQ multiplex PCR; TCRdb lists only in-frame clones, some missing. Of around 470,000 clones in the sample, around 90% were seen once. The sequencing input was PBMCs or T cells enriched from blood (not recorded which). Receptors originate from a man younger than 35 who had recovered from COVID-19.

This rearrangement joins TRBV18 to TRBJ1-1; a possible D gene is TRBD1 (5 bases). Germline assignment: CDR1 KGHSH and CDR2 LQKENI. The CDR3 has 15 amino acids. V was shortened by 3 bases and J by 5 bases, with 16 bases between the two germline ends. CDR3 sequence (DNA): TGTGCCAGCTCACCCTATCAGGGAGGTGAGACTGAAGCTTTCTTT. Encoded protein: CASSPYQGGETEAFF.

The chain uses TRBV6-1 and TRBJ1-2, with TRBD1 as a possible D gene (5 bases). Trimming cost V 3 bases and J 5 bases, with 7 bases left between them. Looked up from germline, CDR1 is MNHNS and CDR2 is SASEGT. This CDR3 comprises 12 residues. The CDR3, as DNA: TGTGCCAGCAGTGAGAAGGGGTATGGCTACACCTTC. Encoded protein: CASSEKGYGYTF.

The chain links TRBV6-9 to TRBJ2-5, with 8 bases matching TRBD1. The CDR3 totals 14 residues. V lost 4 bases and J lost 2; bases outside the gene matches: 3. The germline gives CDR1 MNHGY, CDR2 SVAAGI. The CDR3, as DNA: TGTGCCAGCAGTTTACAGGGGGAACAAGAGACCCAGTACTTC. Translating gives CASSLQGEQETQYF.

V and J are TRBV5-5 and TRBJ1-1; 10 nucleotides match TRBD1. The junction had 9 bases not matched to a gene; V was cut back by 3 bases and J by 4 bases. The CDR3 covers 16 residues. The germline CDR1 and CDR2 sequences are SGHKS and YYEKEE (reference sequence). CDR3 nucleotide sequence: TGTGCCAGCAGCTGGGGACAGGGGTTCGGTAGCACTGAAGCTTTCTTT. Translating it yields CASSWGQGFGSTEAFF.

The genes are TRBV27 and TRBJ1-1, with a weak D call TRBD1 (5 bases). Trimming removed 8 bases at V and 0 bases at J, with 10 bases between. The CDR3 runs to 13 residues. The V gene's germline CDR1 is MNHEY and CDR2 SMNVEV (reference sequence). CDR3 sequence reads: CASRRGMNTEAFF. The CDR3 coding sequence is TGTGCCAGCCGGAGGGGTATGAACACTGAAGCTTTCTTT.

The chain uses TRBV5-1 and TRBJ2-1, with a tentative D call TRBD2 (6 bases). This CDR3 is built from 16 residues. Germline CDR1 SGHRS, CDR2 YFSETQ. The ends were cut back, 2 bases at V and 7 bases at J, with 19 bases in the middle. CDR3 amino acids: CASSLVPGSVSNEQFF. DNA for the CDR3: TGCGCCAGCAGCTTAGTGCCCGGGAGCGTTTCTAATGAGCAGTTCTTC.

This chain connects TRBV5-6 to TRBJ2-1; maybe TRBD1 (6 bases). Germline values: CDR1 SGHDT, CDR2 YYEEEE. V was cut by 0 bases and J by 5 bases, with 18 bases left in between. The CDR3 has 17 amino acids. CDR3 sequence reads: CASSLASAGALHNEQFF. In DNA form, the CDR3 reads TGTGCCAGCAGCTTGGCCTCGGCAGGGGCTCTCCACAATGAGCAGTTCTTC.

This sequence joins TRBV24-1 and TRBJ2-3; tentatively, D is TRBD2 (5 bases). V was shortened by 11 bases and J by 1 base, with 12 bases between the two germline ends. The CDR3 is made up of 13 amino acids. The germline gives CDR1 KGHDR, CDR2 SFDVKD. The CDR3 reads CARLATGTDTQYF. Here the CDR3 DNA reads TGTGCCAGGTTAGCGACGGGCACAGATACGCAGTATTTT.

The chain carries TRBV4-1 and TRBJ2-7; TRBD1 matches 7 bases. CDR1 and CDR2 from the germline V gene are MGHRA and YSYEKL. J was trimmed by 0 bases and V by 6 bases; bases with no gene match: 8. This CDR3 has 15 amino acids. The CDR3 bases are TGCGCCAGCAGAAAGCAGGGGGAGAGCTCCTACGAGCAGTACTTC. Amino acids: CASRKQGESSYEQYF.

The rearrangement uses TRBV20-1 and TRBJ2-1, with TRBD2 identical over 12 bases. Germline V gene sequence: CDR1 DFQATT, CDR2 SNEGSKA (reference sequence). The J segment lost 4 bases and the V segment lost 3 bases, leaving 4 bases of the junction unmatched. The CDR3 is 15 residues long. The CDR3 spells CSASPLAGGYNEQFF. CDR3 in DNA: TGCAGTGCTAGTCCCCTAGCGGGGGGGTACAATGAGCAGTTCTTC.

The chain recombines TRBV6-5 with TRBJ1-1; TRBD1 matches 7 bases. Germline assignment: CDR1 MNHEY and CDR2 SVGAGI. Trimming cost V 4 bases and J 0 bases; bases outside gene matches: 2. The CDR3 spans 14 residues. CDR3 sequence reads: CASSSGQVNTEAFF. CDR3 nucleotide sequence: TGTGCCAGCAGTTCAGGACAGGTGAACACTGAAGCTTTCTTT.

The chain recombines TRBV5-4 with TRBJ1-6; 7 nucleotides match TRBD1. Germline V gene lookup returns CDR1 SGHNT and CDR2 YYREEE (reference sequence). The CDR3 extends over 15 amino acids. The V segment lost 0 bases and the J segment 5 bases; nucleotides outside the gene matches: 2. The CDR3 sequence: CASSLGQGDNSPLHF. For the CDR3, the DNA is TGTGCCAGCAGCTTGGGACAGGGTGATAATTCACCCCTCCACTTT.